This TCR beta chain was documented in a study of CD8 T cells in Susac syndrome. Healthy donors served as age- and sex-matched controls. The table lists this clonotype with a count of one. The germline V and J ends were trimmed by 5 bases and 7 bases, with 14 bases remaining between them. The germline V gene encodes CDR1 LNHDA and CDR2 SQIVND (reference sequence). This CDR3 spans 13 amino acids. cDNA came from 0.5 to 1 ug RNA primed by random hexamers. TCRdb processed the immunoSEQ multiplex PCR reads anew with MiXCR; each CDR3 protein has one entry. In the table there are around 150,000 distinct CDR3 sequences, around 95% of which are singletons.

The clonotype originates from a human donor in good health. The sequenced sample was CD4+ T cells from PBMCs. The chain links TRBV19 to TRBJ1-2; D not resolved. The CDR3 loop is CASSPGRIGGYTF. Written as DNA, the CDR3 is TGTGCCAGTAGTCCAGGACGGATCGGTGGCTACACCTTC.